The sequence of this TCR beta chain was determined in a study of blood T cell repertoires in COVID-19. Clones were sequenced by immunoSEQ multiplex PCR, and TCRdb holds only the in-frame ones, with some missing. The sample has roughly 200,000 clones; 89% are singletons. Germline V gene data show CDR1 as ENHRY and CDR2 as SYGVKD. The CDR3 covers 13 residues. V was clipped by 0 bases and J by 11 bases; unmatched bases: 4. The specimen was peripheral blood. The rearrangement joins TRBV10-3 to TRBJ1-1, with TRBD1 matching over 9 bases. The receptor was isolated from a man aged 35 to 55 with acute or convalescent COVID-19. The CDR3 spells CAISESTGGDAFF. In nucleotides, the CDR3 is TGTGCCATCAGTGAGTCGACAGGGGGTGACGCTTTCTTT.